Only one count was recorded for the clone carrying this T cell receptor beta chain. Its specificity is unknown. V lost 5 bases to trimming and J lost 4 bases, with 14 bases between them. The length of the CDR3 is 13 residues. Germline-derived CDR1 and CDR2 are GTSNPN and SVGIG (reference sequence). This record comes from a study of T cell responses to AZD1222 COVID-19 vaccine. Study conclusions and caveats: Spike-specific TCR breadth and depth grew following two AZD1222 doses. At baseline, seropositivity was found in only 5 to 7 AZD1222 recipients. Donors, mostly white British, included more females; clonal diversity was possibly underestimated.

Investigators merged groups given second doses at roughly 4 or roughly 12 weeks. TCRdb's table, derived via immunoSEQ multiplex PCR, lists solely in-frame clones and lacks some. In the table there are more than 110,000 clones, more than 70% of which are singletons. The gene calls are TRBV30 and TRBJ1-1; a weak D match, TRBD1 (5 bases). The starting material was peripheral blood, obtained 28 days after the second AZD1222 dose. This receptor was identified in an adult who received the AZD1222 COVID-19 vaccine. The CDR3 protein is CAWSQGVVTEAFF. The CDR3 DNA reads TGTGCCTGGTCCCAGGGAGTGGTCACTGAAGCTTTCTTT. Supplemented by reference TRBV30 and TRBJ1-1, the full variable domain reads SQTIHQWPATLVQPVGSPLSLECTVEGTSNPNLYWYRQAAGRGLQLLFYSVGIGQISSEVPQNLSASRPQDRQFILSSKKLLLSDSGFYLCAWSQGVVTEAFFGQGTRLTVV.